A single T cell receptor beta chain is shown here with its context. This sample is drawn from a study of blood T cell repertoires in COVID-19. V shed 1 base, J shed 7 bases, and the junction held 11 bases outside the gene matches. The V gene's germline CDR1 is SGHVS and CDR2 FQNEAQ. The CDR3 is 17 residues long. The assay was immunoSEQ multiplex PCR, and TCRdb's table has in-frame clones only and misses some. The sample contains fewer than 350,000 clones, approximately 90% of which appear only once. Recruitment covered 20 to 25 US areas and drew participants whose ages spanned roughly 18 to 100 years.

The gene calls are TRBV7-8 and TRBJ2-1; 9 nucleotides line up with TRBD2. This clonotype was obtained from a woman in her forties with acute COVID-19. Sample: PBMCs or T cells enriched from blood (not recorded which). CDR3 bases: TGTGCCAGCAGCTTAGGTATTACGCGGGGGGGCCTGAATGAGCAGTTCTTC. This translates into CASSLGITRGGLNEQFF.